The TCR beta chain under discussion was sequenced for a study of T cell repertoires in cytomegalovirus infection. Study summary: Both CMV infection and a matching HLA type were indicated by public TCR beta signatures. Study-wide results and limits: In two of eight donors, the top clonotype was HLA-C-restricted CMV-specific. Totalled public TCR beta family frequency picked out people who carried CMV plus the relevant HLA.

Of note for this clonotype: Its target is not known.

TCRdb redid the calling of the reads with MiXCR, one entry per CDR3 protein. The sample has about half a million distinct CDR3 sequences, 30% to 40% seen once. Sample: cultured PBMCs, taken from culture after CMV antigen stimulation. The sequence came from a human donor in good health (CMV status not recorded). Some clones in this sample may be carry-over from other donors' samples.

The CDR3 DNA reads as TGTGCCAGCAGCCGAGACAGGTCAAACTCTGGAAACACCATATATTTT. Translated: CASSRDRSNSGNTIYF. The chain carries TRBV6-5 and TRBJ1-3, with D perhaps matching TRBD1 (6 bases). This CDR3 contains 16 residues. The V and J ends lost 6 bases and 0 bases respectively, with 15 bases between them. The V gene's germline CDR1 is MNHEY and CDR2 SVGAGI.